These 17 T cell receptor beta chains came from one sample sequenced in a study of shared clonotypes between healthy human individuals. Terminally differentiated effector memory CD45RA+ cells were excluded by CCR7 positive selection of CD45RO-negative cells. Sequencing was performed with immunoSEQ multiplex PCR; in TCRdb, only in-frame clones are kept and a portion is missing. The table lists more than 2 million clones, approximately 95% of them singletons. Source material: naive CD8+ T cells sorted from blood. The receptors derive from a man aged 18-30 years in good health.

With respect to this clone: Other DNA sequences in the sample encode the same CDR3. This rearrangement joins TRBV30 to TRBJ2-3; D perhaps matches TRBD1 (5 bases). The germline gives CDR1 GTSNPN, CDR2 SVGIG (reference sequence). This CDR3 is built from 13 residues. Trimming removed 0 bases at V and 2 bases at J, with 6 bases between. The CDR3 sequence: CAWSVGVTDTQYF. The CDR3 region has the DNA TGTGCCTGGAGTGTAGGGGTCACAGATACGCAGTATTTT.

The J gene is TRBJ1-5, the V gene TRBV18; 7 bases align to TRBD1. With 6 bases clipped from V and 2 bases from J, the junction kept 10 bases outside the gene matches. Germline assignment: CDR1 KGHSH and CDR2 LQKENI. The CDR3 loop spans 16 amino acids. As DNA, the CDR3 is TGTGCCAGCTCGCCGACCGGGACAGAGGGCAATCAGCCCCAGCATTTT. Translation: CASSPTGTEGNQPQHF.

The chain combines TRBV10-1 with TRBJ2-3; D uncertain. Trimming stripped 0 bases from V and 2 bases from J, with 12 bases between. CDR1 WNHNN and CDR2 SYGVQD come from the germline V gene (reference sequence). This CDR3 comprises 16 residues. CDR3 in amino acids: CASSESNSYYTDTQYF. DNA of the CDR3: TGCGCCAGCAGTGAGTCGAACAGCTACTACACAGATACGCAGTATTTT.

The CDR3 loop is CASTARASADEQFF. CDR3 nucleotides: TGTGCCAGCACTGCCCGGGCTAGCGCTGATGAGCAGTTCTTC. The chain couples TRBV6-1 to TRBJ2-1; tentative D call: TRBD2 (6 bases). This CDR3 is built from 14 residues. V gave up 7 bases and J gave up 8 bases, with 18 bases separating them. The V gene's germline CDR1 is MNHNS and CDR2 SASEGT.

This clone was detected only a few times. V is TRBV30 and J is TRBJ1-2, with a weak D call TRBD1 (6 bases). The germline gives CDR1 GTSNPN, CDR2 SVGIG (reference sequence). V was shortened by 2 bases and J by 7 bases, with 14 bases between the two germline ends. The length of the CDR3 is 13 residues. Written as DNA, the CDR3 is TGTGCCTGGAGTATTGGGGGCGCGGGTGGCTACACCTTC. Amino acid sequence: CAWSIGGAGGYTF.

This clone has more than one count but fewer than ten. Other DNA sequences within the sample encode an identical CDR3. The CDR3 here is CASSVGGGIYEQYF. The CDR3 DNA is TGTGCCAGCAGCGTAGGAGGGGGTATCTACGAGCAGTACTTC. The chain joins TRBV9 to TRBJ2-7; D is perhaps TRBD1 (6 bases). CDR1 SGDLS and CDR2 YYNGEE come from the germline V gene. The CDR3 contains 14 residues. Trimming cost V 0 bases and J 3 bases, with 10 bases left between them. The whole variable domain, filled in from reference TRBV9 and TRBJ2-7, reads DSGVTQTPKHLITATGQRVTLRCSPRSGDLSVYWYQQSLDQGLQFLIQYYNGEERAKGNILERFSAQQFPDLHSELNLSSLELGDSALYFCASSVGGGIYEQYFGPGTRLTVT.

CDR3 region: CAISEVDSDGYEQYF. Here the CDR3 DNA reads TGTGCCATCAGTGAGGTGGATTCTGATGGGTACGAGCAGTACTTC. The rearrangement joins TRBV10-3 to TRBJ2-7; D gene ambiguous. Germline V gives CDR1 ENHRY, CDR2 SYGVKD. The V end lost 2 bases, the J end lost 4 bases, and 15 bases lay between the germline ends. The CDR3 length is 15 residues.

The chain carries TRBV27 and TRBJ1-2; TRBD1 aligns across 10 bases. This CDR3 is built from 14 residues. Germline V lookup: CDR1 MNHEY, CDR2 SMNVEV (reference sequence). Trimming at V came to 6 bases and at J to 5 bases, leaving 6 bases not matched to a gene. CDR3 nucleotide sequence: TGTGCCAGCAGAGACAGGGGGCGCGGTTATGGCTACACCTTC. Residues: CASRDRGRGYGYTF.

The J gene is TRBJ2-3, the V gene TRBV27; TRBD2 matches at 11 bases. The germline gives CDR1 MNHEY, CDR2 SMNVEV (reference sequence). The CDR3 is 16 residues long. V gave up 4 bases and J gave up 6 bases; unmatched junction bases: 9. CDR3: CASSSIAGGPYDTQYF. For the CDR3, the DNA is TGTGCCAGCAGTTCGATAGCGGGAGGGCCATATGATACGCAGTATTTT.

Written as DNA, the CDR3 is TGTGCCAGCAGCTTAGTCGGCGACACCGGGGAGCTGTTTTTT. Translated: CASSLVGDTGELFF. This chain links TRBV11-3 with TRBJ2-2; D is undetermined. The CDR3 is made up of 14 amino acids. With 1 base removed from V and 3 bases from J, the gap between germline ends came to 6 bases. Germline CDR1 reads SGHNT; CDR2 reads YENEEA.

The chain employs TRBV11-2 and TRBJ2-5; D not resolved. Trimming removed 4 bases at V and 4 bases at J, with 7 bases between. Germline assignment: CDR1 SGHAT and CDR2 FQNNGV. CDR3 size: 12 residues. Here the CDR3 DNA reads TGTGCCAGCAGCTCGAGTTTAGAGACCCAGTACTTC. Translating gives CASSSSLETQYF.

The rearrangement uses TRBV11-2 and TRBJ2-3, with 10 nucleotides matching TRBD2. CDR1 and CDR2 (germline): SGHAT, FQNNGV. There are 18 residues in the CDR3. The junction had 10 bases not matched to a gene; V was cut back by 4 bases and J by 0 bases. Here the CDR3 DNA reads TGTGCCAGCAGCTCAACCAGCGGGAGGGCCGGGAGCACAGATACGCAGTATTTT. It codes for CASSSTSGRAGSTDTQYF.

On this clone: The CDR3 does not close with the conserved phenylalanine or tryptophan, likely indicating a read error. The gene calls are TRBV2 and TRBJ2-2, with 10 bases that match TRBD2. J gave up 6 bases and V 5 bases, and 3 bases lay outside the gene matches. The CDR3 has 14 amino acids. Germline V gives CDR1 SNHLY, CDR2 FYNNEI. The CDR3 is CASSSGGAAGELFL. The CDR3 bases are TGTGCCAGCAGTAGCGGGGGGGCCGCCGGGGAGCTGTTTCTT.

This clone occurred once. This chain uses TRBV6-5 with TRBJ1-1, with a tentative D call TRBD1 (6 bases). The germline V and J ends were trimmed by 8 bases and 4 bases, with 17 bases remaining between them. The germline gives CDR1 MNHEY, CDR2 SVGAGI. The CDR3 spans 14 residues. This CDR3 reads CASRPGEGVTEAFF. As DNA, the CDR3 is TGTGCCAGCCGGCCGGGGGAGGGGGTCACTGAAGCTTTCTTT.

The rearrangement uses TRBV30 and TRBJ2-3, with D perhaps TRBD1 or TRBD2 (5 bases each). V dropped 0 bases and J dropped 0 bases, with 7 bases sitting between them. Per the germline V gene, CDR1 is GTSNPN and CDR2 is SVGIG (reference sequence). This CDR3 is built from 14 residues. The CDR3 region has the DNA TGTGCCTGGAGTGTTTGGGGGAGCACAGATACGCAGTATTTT. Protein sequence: CAWSVWGSTDTQYF.

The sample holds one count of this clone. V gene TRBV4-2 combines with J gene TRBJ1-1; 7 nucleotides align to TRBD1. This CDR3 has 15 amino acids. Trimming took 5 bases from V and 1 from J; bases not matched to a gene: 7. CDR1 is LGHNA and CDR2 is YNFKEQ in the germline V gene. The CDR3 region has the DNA TGTGCCAGCAGCTACGAGACAGGGCAGAACACTGAAGCTTTCTTT. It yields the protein CASSYETGQNTEAFF.

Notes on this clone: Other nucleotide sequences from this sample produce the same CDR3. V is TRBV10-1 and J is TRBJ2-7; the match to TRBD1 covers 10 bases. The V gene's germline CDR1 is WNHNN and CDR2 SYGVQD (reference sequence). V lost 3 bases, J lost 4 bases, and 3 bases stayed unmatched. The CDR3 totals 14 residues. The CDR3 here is CASSDGTGAYEQYF. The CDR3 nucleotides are TGCGCCAGCAGTGACGGGACAGGGGCGTACGAGCAGTACTTC.